One sample yielded the 9 T cell receptor beta chains listed below, sequenced in a study of cytomegalovirus exposure and HLA in healthy donors. Sequencing used immunoSEQ multiplex PCR; TCRdb keeps in-frame clones, though not all of them. The table has some 60,000 clones, roughly 96% seen once. Material for sequencing was PBMCs. These receptors were obtained from a man aged 18 to 29 in good health and CMV-seronegative.

The rearrangement links TRBV11-3 to TRBJ2-7, with D possibly TRBD1 on 6 matching bases. This CDR3 region has 14 residues. Germline CDR1 and CDR2: SGHNT and YENEEA. V was shortened by 3 bases and J by 1 base, with 10 bases between the two germline ends. CDR3 bases: TGTGCCAGCAGCTTGGGAAGGGGGTCCTACGAGCAGTACTTC. Encoded protein: CASSLGRGSYEQYF.

The chain links TRBV18 to TRBJ1-1, with 8 bases identical to TRBD1. V lost 4 bases, J lost 5 bases, and 6 bases stayed unmatched. Germline assignment: CDR1 KGHSH and CDR2 LQKENI. The CDR3 consists of 14 residues. The CDR3 sequence is CASSLGQGVTEAFF. The CDR3 bases are TGTGCCAGCTCACTAGGACAGGGTGTGACTGAAGCTTTCTTT.

The J gene is TRBJ2-2, the V gene TRBV19; a weak D match, TRBD1 (6 bases). This CDR3 has 14 amino acids. CDR1 LNHDA and CDR2 SQIVND come from the germline V gene (reference sequence). Trimming removed 7 bases from V and 5 bases from J, with 14 bases in between. CDR3 DNA sequence: TGTGCCAGTACCGTCAGGGGCAGTACCGGGGAGCTGTTTTTT. This codes for CASTVRGSTGELFF. The full variable domain, rest sourced from reference TRBV19 and TRBJ2-2, is DGGITQSPKYLFRKEGQNVTLSCEQNLNHDAMYWYRQDPGQGLRLIYYSQIVNDFQKGDIAEGYSVSREKKESFPLTVTSAQKNPTAFYLCASTVRGSTGELFFGEGSRLTVL.

This clone occurred a few times. The rearrangement links TRBV7-9 to TRBJ1-2; D may be TRBD1 (6 bases). CDR1 SEHNR and CDR2 FQNEAQ come from the germline V gene (reference sequence). CDR3 length equals 15 residues. V lost 10 bases and J 2 bases, leaving 20 bases between the germline ends. In nucleotides, the CDR3 is TGTGCCATTAGCAGTACAGGGAACATAAACTATGGCTACACCTTC. It specifies CAISSTGNINYGYTF.

V gene TRBV27 combines with J gene TRBJ2-7, with a tentative D call TRBD2 (6 bases). V lost 0 bases and J lost 0, with 9 bases in between. Germline lookup yields CDR1 MNHEY and CDR2 SMNVEV (reference sequence). The CDR3 is 15 residues long. CDR3 sequence: CASSLSSGTSYEQYF. The CDR3 coding sequence is TGTGCCAGCAGTTTATCTAGCGGTACCTCCTACGAGCAGTACTTC.

This clone was seen once. The V gene is TRBV5-1, the J gene TRBJ2-5; TRBD1 agrees at 7 bases. Unmatched junction bases numbered 7, after V lost 4 bases and J lost 1 base. CDR3 length equals 15 residues. Germline CDR1 reads SGHRS; CDR2 reads YFSETQ. The CDR3 sequence: CASSRGQPAQETQYF. CDR3 nucleotides: TGCGCCAGCAGCAGGGGACAGCCCGCCCAAGAGACCCAGTACTTC.

This chain uses TRBV6-5 with TRBJ2-1, with D unresolved. CDR1 MNHEY and CDR2 SVGAGI come from the germline V gene. The V end was cut by 2 bases, the J end by 0 bases, with 11 bases between. The CDR3 totals 16 residues. CDR3 loop: CASSYGAHISYNEQFF. The CDR3 DNA follows: TGTGCCAGCAGTTACGGAGCGCACATCTCCTACAATGAGCAGTTCTTC.

The gene calls are TRBV6-5 and TRBJ2-5, with D perhaps matching TRBD1 (5 bases). The CDR3 is 15 residues long. V shed 5 bases and J shed 0 bases, with 13 bases lying between them. Germline CDR1 reads MNHEY; CDR2 reads SVGAGI. The CDR3 region has the DNA TGTGCCAGCAGTGGGCGACAGATGTACCAAGAGACCCAGTACTTC. Its protein product is CASSGRQMYQETQYF.

The chain couples TRBV15 to TRBJ2-1; D might be TRBD2 (6 bases). Germline CDR1 LNHNV, CDR2 YYDKDF (reference sequence). The CDR3 length is 17 residues. V was clipped by 3 bases and J by 9 bases, with 24 bases between them. CDR3 protein: CATSRNYGTQSSSEQFF. The CDR3 region has the DNA TGTGCCACCAGCAGGAATTACGGGACTCAATCTTCGAGTGAGCAGTTCTTC.